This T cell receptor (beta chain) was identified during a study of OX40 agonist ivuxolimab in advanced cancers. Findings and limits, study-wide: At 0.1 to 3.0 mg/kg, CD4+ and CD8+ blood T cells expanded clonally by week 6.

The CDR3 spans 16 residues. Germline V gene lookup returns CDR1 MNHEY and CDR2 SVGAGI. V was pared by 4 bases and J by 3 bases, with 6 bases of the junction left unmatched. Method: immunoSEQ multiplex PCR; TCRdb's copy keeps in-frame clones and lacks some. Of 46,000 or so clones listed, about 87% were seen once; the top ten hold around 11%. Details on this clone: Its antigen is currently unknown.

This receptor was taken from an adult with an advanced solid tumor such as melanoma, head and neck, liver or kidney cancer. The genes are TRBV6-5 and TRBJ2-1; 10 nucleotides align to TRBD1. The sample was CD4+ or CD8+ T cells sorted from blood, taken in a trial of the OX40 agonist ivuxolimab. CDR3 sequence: CASSSLRTGGYNEQFF. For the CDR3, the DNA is TGTGCCAGCAGTTCACTTCGGACAGGGGGCTACAATGAGCAGTTCTTC.